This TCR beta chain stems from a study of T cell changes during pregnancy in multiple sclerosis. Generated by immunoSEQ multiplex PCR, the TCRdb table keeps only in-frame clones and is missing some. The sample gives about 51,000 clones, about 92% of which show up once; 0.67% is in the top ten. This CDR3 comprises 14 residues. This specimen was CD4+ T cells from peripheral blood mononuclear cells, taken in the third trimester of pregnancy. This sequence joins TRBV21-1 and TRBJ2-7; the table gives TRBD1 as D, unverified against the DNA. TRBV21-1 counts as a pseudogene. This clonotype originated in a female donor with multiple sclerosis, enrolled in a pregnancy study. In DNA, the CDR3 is TGTGCCAGCAGCCTTACCGACAGGGACTACGAGCAGTACTTC. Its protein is CASSLTDRDYEQYF.